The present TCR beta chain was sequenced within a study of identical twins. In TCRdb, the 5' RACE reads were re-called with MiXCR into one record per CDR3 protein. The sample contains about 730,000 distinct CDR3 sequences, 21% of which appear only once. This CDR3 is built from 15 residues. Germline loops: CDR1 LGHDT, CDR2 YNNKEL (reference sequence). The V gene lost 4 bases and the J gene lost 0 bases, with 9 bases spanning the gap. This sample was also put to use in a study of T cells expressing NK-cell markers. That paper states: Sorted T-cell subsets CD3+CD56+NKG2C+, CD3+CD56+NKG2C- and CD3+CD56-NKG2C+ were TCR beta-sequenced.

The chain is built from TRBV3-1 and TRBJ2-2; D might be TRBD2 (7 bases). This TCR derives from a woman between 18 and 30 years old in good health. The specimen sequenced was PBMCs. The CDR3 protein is CASSRGGTNTGELFF. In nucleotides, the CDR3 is TGTGCCAGCAGCCGGGGGGGCACGAACACCGGGGAGCTGTTTTTT.